A single sample is the source of the 27 T cell receptor beta chains below, sequenced in a study of graft-versus-host responses after intestinal transplantation. This table comes from immunoSEQ multiplex PCR, and its TCRdb copy is limited to in-frame clones, with some not included. The sample lists tens of thousands of clones; approximately 87% were seen once. Source: PBMCs, taken 28 days after intestinal transplant. The origin of the receptors is a human patient who received an intestinal transplant, so some T cells may come from the graft donor.

V gene TRBV11-2 combines with J gene TRBJ2-5; D might be TRBD1 (6 bases). V lost 5 bases, J lost 5 bases, and 9 bases lay in between. The CDR3 spans 12 residues. CDR1 is SGHAT and CDR2 is FQNNGV in the germline V gene. The CDR3 DNA reads as TGTGCCAGCAGCGTTAGGGGGGAGACCCAGTACTTC. Its translation is CASSVRGETQYF. Drawing the rest from reference TRBV11-2 and TRBJ2-5, the complete variable domain is EAGVAQSPRYKIIEKRQSVAFWCNPISGHATLYWYQQILGQGPKLLIQFQNNGVVDDSQLPKDRFSAERLKGVDSTLKIQPAKLEDSAVYLCASSVRGETQYFGPGTRLLVL.

This clone has only one observation. This chain connects TRBV13 to TRBJ1-3; D is possibly TRBD1 (6 bases). Germline V lookup: CDR1 PRHDT, CDR2 FYEKMQ (reference sequence). V lost 1 base and J lost 0, with 16 bases in between. There are 18 residues in the CDR3. The CDR3 region is CASSLATNRESSGNTIYF. The CDR3 coding sequence is TGTGCCAGCAGCTTAGCTACAAACAGGGAGAGCTCTGGAAACACCATATATTTT.

The chain combines TRBV19 with TRBJ1-4; D ambiguous. Germline V CDR1 and CDR2: LNHDA, SQIVND (reference sequence). The CDR3 consists of 15 residues. Trimming removed 4 bases at V and 0 bases at J, with 9 bases between. CDR3 region: CASSSRPATNEKLFF. The DNA of the CDR3 is TGTGCCAGTAGTAGCCGGCCGGCAACTAATGAAAAACTGTTTTTT.

This rearrangement joins TRBV2 to TRBJ2-5; the D is unclear. The CDR3 contains 14 residues. V was clipped by 3 bases and J by 2 bases, with 10 bases between them. The germline V gene encodes CDR1 SNHLY and CDR2 FYNNEI. The CDR3 DNA reads as TGTGCCAGCAGTGATCACCCAACTCAAGAGACCCAGTACTTC. This gives the protein CASSDHPTQETQYF.

This clone was recorded once. The J gene is TRBJ2-7, the V gene TRBV10-3; D remains unclear. This CDR3 spans 15 amino acids. The germline CDR1 and CDR2 sequences are ENHRY and SYGVKD. Trimming shortened V by 0 bases and J by 4 bases, and 13 bases separated the two germline ends. CDR3 in amino acids: CAISESGSYPYEQYF. CDR3 in DNA: TGTGCCATCAGTGAGTCTGGCAGCTACCCTTACGAGCAGTACTTC.

The CDR3 spells CASSLRQNSPLHF. The CDR3 coding sequence is TGTGCCAGCAGTCTCCGACAGAATTCACCCCTCCACTTT. The V call is TRBV2, the J call TRBJ1-6; tentative D call: TRBD1 (5 bases). The CDR3 totals 13 residues. Looked up from germline, CDR1 is SNHLY and CDR2 is FYNNEI. Trimming left V 5 bases short and J 7 bases short, with 9 bases between.

The V call is TRBV27, the J call TRBJ1-2; 7 bases fit TRBD1. CDR1 and CDR2 (germline): MNHEY, SMNVEV (reference sequence). V shed 4 bases and J 6 bases; nucleotides not matched to a gene: 8. There are 14 residues in the CDR3. The CDR3 is CASSSLQGIHGYTF. The CDR3, as DNA: TGTGCCAGCAGTTCCCTACAGGGGATTCATGGCTACACCTTC.

In DNA, the CDR3 is TGTGCCAGCAGCGTCGGTGGGAAGGGCACCCACGAGCAGTACTTC. Amino acids: CASSVGGKGTHEQYF. The chain is built from TRBV9 and TRBJ2-7, with D hard to call. The germline V gene has CDR1 SGDLS and CDR2 YYNGEE. Between the trimmed V and J ends, which lost 2 bases and 5 bases, there was a span of 17 bases. The CDR3 is made up of 15 amino acids. The full variable domain, its missing parts supplied by reference TRBV9 and TRBJ2-7, is DSGVTQTPKHLITATGQRVTLRCSPRSGDLSVYWYQQSLDQGLQFLIQYYNGEERAKGNILERFSAQQFPDLHSELNLSSLELGDSALYFCASSVGGKGTHEQYFGPGTRLTVT.

The V gene is TRBV30, the J gene TRBJ1-5, with TRBD1 as a possible D gene (6 bases). V lost 7 bases to trimming and J lost 5 bases, with 15 bases between them. This CDR3 comprises 13 residues. Germline values: CDR1 GTSNPN, CDR2 SVGIG (reference sequence). DNA of the CDR3: TGTGCCTTCTCTCAGGGGAATTATCAGCCCCAGCATTTT. Encoded protein: CAFSQGNYQPQHF.

This rearrangement joins TRBV6-1 to TRBJ1-5, with a possible D match to TRBD1 (6 bases). Germline V gene lookup returns CDR1 MNHNS and CDR2 SASEGT. The CDR3 is made up of 15 amino acids. Trimming took 3 bases from V and 4 from J, leaving 13 bases between them. CDR3 protein: CASSEAGGANQPQHF. The DNA of the CDR3 is TGTGCCAGCAGTGAGGCGGGGGGCGCGAATCAGCCCCAGCATTTT.

Notes on this clone: The same CDR3 is also encoded by other DNA sequences in this sample. This chain uses TRBV6-6 with TRBJ1-5; 9 positions match TRBD1. The CDR3 runs to 15 residues. V dropped 3 bases and J dropped 9; count of bases not matched to a gene: 9. In germline, CDR1 is MNHNY, CDR2 SVGAGI (reference sequence). The CDR3 bases are TGTGCCAGCAGTTATGTATGGGACAGGGAGCTGCCCCAGCATTTT. Its protein is CASSYVWDRELPQHF.

V is TRBV27 and J is TRBJ2-3; D is perhaps TRBD1 (6 bases). The V end lost 6 bases, the J end lost 5 bases, and 21 bases lay between the germline ends. Germline CDR1 is MNHEY and CDR2 is SMNVEV (reference sequence). This CDR3 is built from 16 residues. CDR3 sequence reads: CASSPPDSFFEDTQYF. In nucleotides, the CDR3 is TGTGCCAGCAGCCCCCCGGACAGCTTCTTCGAAGATACGCAGTATTTT.

This chain links TRBV2 with TRBJ2-3, with no clear D. Germline V gene lookup returns CDR1 SNHLY and CDR2 FYNNEI. There are 12 residues in the CDR3. The V gene lost 3 bases and the J gene lost 3 bases, with 4 bases spanning the gap. DNA for the CDR3: TGTGCCAGCAGTGATGCTACAGATACGCAGTATTTT. It codes for CASSDATDTQYF.

The V and J genes are TRBV7-3 and TRBJ2-7; TRBD2 matches at 7 bases. The germline V gene encodes CDR1 SGHTA and CDR2 FQGTGA. V lost 5 bases to trimming and J lost 8 bases; unmatched junction nucleotides: 15. The CDR3 has 15 residues. In nucleotides, the CDR3 is TGTGCCAGCAGCCCCTCCGGGGGGAGGGCCGTAAAGCAGTACTTC. It encodes CASSPSGGRAVKQYF.

The chain employs TRBV28 and TRBJ1-4, with a tentative D call TRBD1 (5 bases). Germline CDR1 reads MDHEN; CDR2 reads SYDVKM. CDR3 length: 17 residues. V was clipped by 1 base and J by 7 bases, with 19 bases between them. CDR3 amino acids: CASSLYAGGDWGEKLFF. In nucleotides, the CDR3 is TGTGCCAGCAGTTTATATGCGGGAGGGGACTGGGGTGAAAAACTGTTTTTT. Filled out from reference TRBV28 and TRBJ1-4, the complete variable domain reads DVKVTQSSRYLVKRTGEKVFLECVQDMDHENMFWYRQDPGLGLRLIYFSYDVKMKEKGDIPEGYSVSREKKERFSLILESASTNQTSMYLCASSLYAGGDWGEKLFFGSGTQLSVL.

The J gene is TRBJ2-3, the V gene TRBV7-9; tentative D call: TRBD1 (5 bases). The CDR3 runs 13 residues. Deletions cut 5 bases from V and 3 bases from J, with 9 bases between. The germline CDR1 and CDR2 sequences are SEHNR and FQNEAQ (reference sequence). In nucleotides, the CDR3 is TGTGCCAGCAGCCGAGCAGGGACAGATACGCAGTATTTT. It codes for CASSRAGTDTQYF.

This clone has only a few counts. This chain connects TRBV7-9 to TRBJ1-5; TRBD1 might be the D (6 bases). Germline V gene lookup returns CDR1 SEHNR and CDR2 FQNEAQ (reference sequence). V was shortened by 3 bases and J by 4 bases, with 13 bases between the two germline ends. This CDR3 contains 15 residues. The CDR3 DNA reads as TGTGCCAGCAGCTTGGCCCCAGGGGAGAATCAGCCCCAGCATTTT. This encodes CASSLAPGENQPQHF.

V gene TRBV30 combines with J gene TRBJ1-1, with a weak D call TRBD1 (6 bases). The CDR3 is made up of 13 amino acids. CDR1 is GTSNPN, CDR2 SVGIG, per germline (reference sequence). With 3 bases removed from V and 1 base from J, the gap between germline ends came to 9 bases. This CDR3 is CAWRAGANTEAFF. The CDR3 bases are TGTGCCTGGAGGGCGGGGGCGAACACTGAAGCTTTCTTT.

This clone showed up just a few times. The CDR3 DNA reads TGTGCCAGCAGTCCTCTGGGACCGGAGGACGAGCAGTACTTC. Its protein product is CASSPLGPEDEQYF. J is TRBJ2-7 and V is TRBV6-5; tentatively, D is TRBD1 or TRBD2 (5 bases each). The V and J ends lost 5 bases and 5 bases respectively, with 16 bases between them. The CDR3 loop spans 14 amino acids. Germline-derived CDR1 and CDR2 are MNHEY and SVGAGI.

The rearrangement links TRBV5-6 to TRBJ2-7, with D hard to call. Looked up from germline, CDR1 is SGHDT and CDR2 is YYEEEE. The CDR3 contains 13 residues. Trimming shortened V by 1 base and J by 0 bases, and 5 bases separated the two germline ends. The CDR3 coding sequence is TGTGCCAGCAGCTTGACAGACTCCTACGAGCAGTACTTC. Amino acids: CASSLTDSYEQYF.

As DNA, the CDR3 is TGTGCCAGCAGGCACCTTACAGGTCAAGAGACCCAGTACTTC. Translation: CASRHLTGQETQYF. The rearrangement links TRBV28 to TRBJ2-5; TRBD1 might be the D (5 bases). CDR3 length: 14 amino acids. Trimming cost V 6 bases and J 2 bases, with 13 bases left between them. Germline V gives CDR1 MDHEN, CDR2 SYDVKM.

The chain joins TRBV10-2 to TRBJ2-3; 14 bases line up with TRBD2. CDR3 size: 14 residues. Germline loops: CDR1 WSHSY, CDR2 SAAADI. Trimming at V came to 8 bases and at J to 8 bases, leaving 6 bases not matched to a gene. CDR3 in amino acids: CASGLTSGRVTQYF. CDR3 sequence (DNA): TGCGCCAGCGGCCTGACTAGCGGGAGGGTTACGCAGTATTTT.

This sequence joins TRBV7-8 and TRBJ2-7; no definite D call. This CDR3 is built from 12 residues. The germline gives CDR1 SGHVS, CDR2 FQNEAQ. V gave up 5 bases and J gave up 2 bases, with 7 bases separating them. CDR3 DNA: TGTGCCAGCAGCCCTCTAACCTACGAGCAGTACTTC. It yields the protein CASSPLTYEQYF.

This chain joins TRBV7-2 and TRBJ1-2, with D perhaps matching TRBD1 (5 bases). CDR3 length equals 14 residues. V lost 4 bases and J lost 7, with 16 bases in between. Per germline, CDR1 SGHTA and CDR2 FQGNSA. CDR3 DNA: TGTGCCAGCAGCTACCGCAGGGACGGGAGTGGCTACACCTTC. It specifies CASSYRRDGSGYTF.

The chain joins TRBV19 to TRBJ1-2, with 9 positions matching TRBD1. The length of the CDR3 is 15 residues. Trimming cost V 3 bases and J 4 bases; bases outside gene matches: 6. Germline CDR1 LNHDA, CDR2 SQIVND (reference sequence). The DNA for the CDR3 is TGTGCCAGTAGTATCCGGGACAGGGAAGGCTATGGCTACACCTTC. It is translated as CASSIRDREGYGYTF.

V usage is TRBV21-1 and J usage is TRBJ2-2; TRBD2, the table's D call, was not compared with the DNA. TRBV21-1 is assigned pseudogene status. The CDR3 is 19 amino acids. The CDR3 DNA follows: TGTGCCAGCAGCGAACCGGGACTAGCGGTTATCGCGAACACCGGGGAGCTGTTTTTT. This sequence encodes CASSEPGLAVIANTGELFF.

The chain combines TRBV28 with TRBJ2-1; D uncertain. CDR3 length equals 13 residues. V lost 3 bases, J lost 6 bases, and 9 bases lay in between. CDR1 and CDR2 from the germline V gene are MDHEN and SYDVKM. This chain's CDR3 is CASSFELVNEQFF. The CDR3 bases are TGTGCCAGCAGTTTTGAGCTAGTCAATGAGCAGTTCTTC.